This TCR beta chain was identified in a study of identical twins (dated by TCRdb to the mid-2010s). In terms of the full investigation: TCR alpha and beta repertoires from monozygotic twins, unrelated adults of various ages and cord blood were deep-sequenced to test whether fetal clonotypes persist. To rule out contamination, the twin experiments were replicated at different times with different library preparation protocols.

Here is what the overall study found, with its caveats: Out-of-frame TCR alpha sequences shared between twins showed an excess of low generation-probability sequences compared with coincidental sharing between unrelated individuals. Because the same donors could not be followed over many years, conclusions were based on cross-sectional statistical analysis. Recombination models systematically underestimated out-of-frame TCR alpha sharing in monozygotic twins but agreed with sharing between unrelated individuals. Fewer insertions were carried by abundant cord blood beta clonotypes; a weaker similar trend was observed in young adult naive repertoires, while no such trend was observed in memory repertoires. Zero-insertion analyses could be partly confounded by invariant T cells such as MAIT and iNKT, although diverse VJ usage argued against such confounding for most clonotypes. The excess sharing between twins in beta out-of-frame sequences was weaker because fewer shared sequences reduced the signal-to-noise ratio.

Based on the germline V gene, the CDR1 and CDR2 sequences are LGHNA and YSLEER. V and J lose 5 bases and 0 bases, and a span of 17 bases separates them. Counted from cysteine to phenylalanine, this CDR3 has 17 amino acids. Here the CDR3 DNA is all that survives: 51 bases in frame from base 1. All donors were healthy Caucasians. Three pairs of female monozygotic twins, all aged roughly 18 to 29 years, made up the twin cohort. Positive isolation kits from Invitrogen were used to isolate CD4+ and CD8+ T cell populations. Receptor libraries were prepared by 5' RACE. Sequenced using an Illumina HiSeq 2000. A universal primer binding site was added through template switching, and the final cDNA carried a unique molecular identifier so that TCR cDNA molecules could be counted accurately. Specific primers in the conserved constant-segment region were used to synthesize first-strand cDNA for the TCR alpha and beta chains. To control for contamination, every cDNA library was double barcoded, receiving both a SMART-Mk sample barcode and Illumina barcodes. TruSeq adapter sequences, together with Illumina sample barcodes, were added in two successive PCR steps. The TCR alpha and beta cDNA libraries were sequenced on the Illumina HiSeq platform using custom primers. As for the original processing: MiGEC was used to process raw reads and extract unique molecular identifiers, and MiXCR was used to find CDR3 positions. Recombination models were inferred per individual with the repgenHMM and IGoR tools using an EM algorithm. The tcR package in R was used for shared clonotype analysis, with sharing normalized by the product of cloneset sizes. To study raw recombination free of thymic and clonal selection effects, out-of-frame nonproductive sequences were analyzed. TCRdb took the public reads, trimmed them with fastp at Q25, ran MiXCR for clone calling and kept in-frame beta chains. A single entry per CDR3 protein holds the most common genes and DNA from its merged rows. TCRdb's processing, not the authors', yielded these V and J calls. This sample has 250,000 or so distinct CDR3 sequences in its table, and about 8.3% of those were observed once. Approximately 3% of the sample comes from the top ten.

Concerning this clonotype: It lacks a known antigen. No qualities accompany the bases; no much larger clone lies one base away.

These data were also filed under a second study, of yellow fever vaccine responses in identical twins. In that second paper, the authors write: The T cell response to vaccination in identical twins was reported by the authors to appear partly convergent and partly personalized. Focusing on identical twins, the study followed the T cell clones that responded to the vaccine, and did so with precision.

The rearrangement combines TRBV4-3 with TRBJ2-1; the D gene is perhaps TRBD1 or TRBD2, each of them matching over 5 bases. This receptor was taken from a woman between 18 and 30 years old in good health. The material sequenced was CD8+ T cells sorted from blood. At the DNA level, the sequence is TGCGCCAGCAGCTCAATTATAGGGGAGAGCTCCTACAATGAGCAGTTCTTC. This sequence encodes CASSSIIGESSYNEQFF.